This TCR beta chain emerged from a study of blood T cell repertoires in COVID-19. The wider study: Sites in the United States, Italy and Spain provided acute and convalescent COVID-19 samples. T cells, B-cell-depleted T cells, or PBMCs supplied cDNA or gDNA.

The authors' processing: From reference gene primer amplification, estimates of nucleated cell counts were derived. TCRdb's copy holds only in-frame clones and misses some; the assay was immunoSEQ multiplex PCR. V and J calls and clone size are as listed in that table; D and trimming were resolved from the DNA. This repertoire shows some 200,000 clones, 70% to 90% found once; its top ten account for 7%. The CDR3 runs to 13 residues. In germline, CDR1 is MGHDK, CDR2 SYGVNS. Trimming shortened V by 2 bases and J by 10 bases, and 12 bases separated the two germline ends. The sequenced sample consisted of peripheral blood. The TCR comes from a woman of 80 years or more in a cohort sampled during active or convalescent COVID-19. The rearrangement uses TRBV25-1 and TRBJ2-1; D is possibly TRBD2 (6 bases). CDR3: CASSEGRDWEQFF. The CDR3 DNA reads TGTGCCAGCAGTGAAGGGCGGGACTGGGAGCAGTTCTTC.